This T cell receptor (beta chain) is drawn from a study of regulatory T cells in long-lasting Graves disease (dated by TCRdb to the early 2020s). Notes on the research overall: Patients with newly diagnosed Graves' disease had been on antithyroid drugs for under 3 months. The study was registered as a clinical trial and conducted in China. Peripheral blood TCR sequencing and RNA sequencing compared persistent Graves' disease patients with newly diagnosed Graves' disease patients. A total of around 35 samples were covered by TCR sequencing, comprising around 13 persistent and about 20 newly diagnosed Graves' disease patients. Results the study describes overall, beyond this receptor: Sequencing and analysis were restricted to the TCR beta chain. Preferential use of TRBV28, TRBJ1-2 and TRBJ2-5 was observed in persistent disease, whereas TRBV20-1 and TRBJ2-1 were favored in newly diagnosed disease. A larger number of public clonotypes was shared among persistent patients (around 2,700) than among newly diagnosed patients (roughly 930). The small sample size was acknowledged by the authors as a limitation that may reduce accuracy. Peripheral blood alone was examined, since thyroid tissue, which constituted the primary lesion, could not be accessed. Compared with newly diagnosed patients, patients with persistent Graves' disease had lower TCR Shannon entropy and fewer highly expanded clones, which suggests clonal expansion.

CDR1 and CDR2, looked up from the germline V gene, are KGHDR and SFDVKD. The CDR3 numbers 14 residues from cysteine through phenylalanine. Only the CDR3 DNA stays, 42 bases, in frame from base 1. V lost 3 bases and J lost 4 bases; the stretch between them is 9 bases long. Preparation of the library involved multiplex PCR. The listed sequencing device is Illumina HiSeq 4000. To build TCR beta libraries, CDR3 regions were amplified by Arm-PCR using iRepertoire HTBI primers. Before sequencing, the PCR products went through gel purification. The paper's processing steps were these. Gene usage analysis of CDR3 amino acid clonotypes relied on the roughly 64 TRBV and about 15 TRBJ segments identified across samples. Filtered high-quality paired reads were merged into contigs using COPE and FqMerger. BLAST was used to align contigs to IMGT TRBV, TRBD and TRBJ reference genes, with CDR3 defined following IMGT. Clonotypes above 0.1% frequency were classified as highly expanded clones. Shannon entropy was used to measure repertoire diversity, and the Gini coefficient was used to measure V-J evenness. Public clonotypes were defined as clonotypes shared by more than one individual. The public reads were reanalyzed by TCRdb: fastp trimming at Q25, MiXCR alignment, in-frame beta chains only. Records with the same CDR3 protein are collapsed into one entry carrying the most frequent genes and DNA. None of the V and J calls come from the authors' own analysis; TCRdb made them. Counted in this sample were about 620,000 distinct CDR3 sequences; around 15% of them appeared once. Approximately 18% of the sample belongs to the ten largest clones.

This clonotype was found a few times. Its recognized antigen is unknown. One base away there is no much larger clone; base qualities are not given. The time point tag for this specimen amounts to: newly diagnosed GD, antithyroid drugs for less than 3 months. RNA was extracted from PBMCs in TRIzol for both TCR sequencing and RNA sequencing. The diagnosis of Graves' disease was made according to American Thyroid Association guidelines. Recruitment of patients was carried out at an endocrinology department in Xi'an, China. Each patient gave 9 to 10 milliliters of peripheral blood, collected in an EDTA anticoagulant tube. Ficoll Paque Plus density gradient separation was used to isolate PBMCs, and no further T cell sorting was performed. An Agilent 2100 Bioanalyzer and agarose gel were used to check RNA quality, while a NanoDrop 2000 measured RNA concentration. A further study also used this sample, focusing on T cells in Graves' hyperthyroidism and ophthalmopathy. As noted in the second study: Stable Graves' hyperthyroidism was defined as the absence of progression to ophthalmopathy over 18 months of follow-up. Hyperthyroidism patients were newly diagnosed, had a disease duration of under 2 months, and were aged 18 to 65 years. Exclusion was applied to patients with uncontrolled infections, other autoimmune diseases, pregnancy or lactation. Diagnoses were established on the basis of clinical symptoms, serum thyroxine and TRAb, thyroid ultrasound, and orbital computed tomography. The TCR CDR3 was subjected to a first round of RT-PCR using the HTBI primer set and the Qiagen OneStep RT-PCR kit. Most expanded thyroid clonotypes (frequency above 0.001) were also found in blood, which suggests that blood repertoires may mirror thyroid immune responses. Ophthalmopathy was separated from stable hyperthyroidism by a 13 V-J signature model, with 87.88% sensitivity and 81% to 82% specificity obtained in cross-validation and 80%/75% obtained in testing. In validation, progression to ophthalmopathy was predicted by the model with 70.59% sensitivity and about 72% specificity, a median of approximately 6.5 months before onset. To identify TCR V-J signatures that set the groups apart, the researchers used a discovery cohort of more than 95 patients, made up of fewer than 50 with Graves' ophthalmopathy and 57 with stable Graves' hyperthyroidism. Prospective prediction of ophthalmopathy was tested in an independent validation cohort of fewer than 20 hyperthyroidism patients and 17 patients who later progressed to ophthalmopathy. The 100 discovery patients were randomly split 7:3 into training and test sets. In roughly six Graves' hyperthyroidism patients, the study also compared T-cell repertoires from thyroid tissue with T-cell repertoires from blood. Following sampling, methimazole starting at 30 mg daily was given to hyperthyroidism patients, and high-dose intravenous methylprednisolone was given to ophthalmopathy patients. A second multiplex PCR round built the libraries, followed by size selection and purification. The libraries were sequenced on an Illumina HiSeq2000 using paired-end 100 bp reads. Raw data were processed with SOAPnuke, discarding reads with adapters, uncalled bases, mean Phred below 15, or no exact constant-primer or identifier match. COPE v1.2.5 was used to merge high-quality paired reads, and clonotypes were defined as unique nucleotide sequences. MiTCR v1.1 was used to align the clonotypes against IMGT TRBV, TRBD and TRBJ reference segments. The analysis included only V-J combinations with a frequency above 0.0001, which together covered approximately 99% of the repertoires. The TCS score was defined as F50 (clonal expansion) divided by E x V (chaos), with BLOSUM62-based TCRdist calculated between CDR3 peptides within each V-J. Welch's t-statistics and random forest reduced approximately 520 V-J features to about 12, which were used in a naive Bayes classifier (R e1071). Sample size was not statistically predetermined, and blinding of investigators to group allocation was not performed. The paper reports TCR Vbeta CDR3 sequencing of approximately 140 peripheral blood samples: some 44 ophthalmopathy, under 80 hyperthyroidism and approximately 17 progressor patients.

The rearranged chain carries TRBV24-1 and TRBJ1-5; tentative D gene TRBD1, with 5 bases matching. The sequencing used peripheral blood mononuclear cells (PBMCs), collected at new diagnosis, from a patient treated with antithyroid drugs. The sequence was obtained from a woman in her twenties or thirties with Graves disease. Donor details come from another sample of the same person, matched by shared clones. For the CDR3, the sequence is CATSDTGLNQPQHF. The nucleotide sequence reads TGTGCCACCAGTGATACAGGTTTAAATCAGCCCCAGCATTTT.